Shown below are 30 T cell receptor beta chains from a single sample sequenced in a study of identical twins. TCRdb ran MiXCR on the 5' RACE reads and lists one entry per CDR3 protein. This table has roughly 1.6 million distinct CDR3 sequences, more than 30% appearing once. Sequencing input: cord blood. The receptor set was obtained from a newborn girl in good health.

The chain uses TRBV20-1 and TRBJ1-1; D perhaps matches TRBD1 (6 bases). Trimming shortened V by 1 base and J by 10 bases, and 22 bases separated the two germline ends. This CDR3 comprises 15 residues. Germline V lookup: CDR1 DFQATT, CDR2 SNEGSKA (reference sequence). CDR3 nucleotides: TGCAGTGCTAGAGTCCCAACCGCCACAGGGCGGTCAGCTTTCTTT. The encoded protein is CSARVPTATGRSAFF.

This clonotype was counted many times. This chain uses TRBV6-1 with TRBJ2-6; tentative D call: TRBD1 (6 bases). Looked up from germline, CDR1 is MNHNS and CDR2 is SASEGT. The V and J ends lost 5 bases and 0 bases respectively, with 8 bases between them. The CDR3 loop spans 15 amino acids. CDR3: CASSPQGSGANVLTF. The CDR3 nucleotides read TGTGCCAGCAGTCCACAGGGCTCTGGGGCCAACGTCCTGACTTTC.

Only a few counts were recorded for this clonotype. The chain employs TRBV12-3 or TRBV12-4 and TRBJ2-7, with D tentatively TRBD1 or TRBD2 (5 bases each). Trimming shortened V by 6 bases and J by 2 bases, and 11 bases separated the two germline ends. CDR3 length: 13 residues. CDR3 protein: CASSPEGTYEQYF. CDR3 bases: TGTGCCAGCAGCCCCGAGGGGACCTACGAGCAGTACTTC.

The CDR3 coding sequence is TGCAGTGCTAGAGACACCTCGGGGGAGCAGTACTTC. Amino acids: CSARDTSGEQYF. The rearrangement joins TRBV20-1 to TRBJ2-7, with D tentatively TRBD2 (5 bases). The germline gives CDR1 DFQATT, CDR2 SNEGSKA (reference sequence). CDR3 length equals 12 residues. V gave up 0 bases and J gave up 7 bases, with 10 bases separating them.

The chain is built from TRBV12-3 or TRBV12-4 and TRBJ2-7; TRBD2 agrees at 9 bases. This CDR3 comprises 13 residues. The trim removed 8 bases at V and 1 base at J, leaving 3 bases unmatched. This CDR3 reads CASQTSGSYEQYF. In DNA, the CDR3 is TGTGCCAGCCAGACTAGCGGTTCCTACGAGCAGTACTTC.

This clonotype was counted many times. CDR3 DNA sequence: TGTGCCAGCCGACTAGCGGGACCAGAGACCCAGTACTTC. Translating gives CASRLAGPETQYF. The chain recombines TRBV2 with TRBJ2-5, with 11 bases matching TRBD2. V lost 8 bases and J lost 4; bases outside the gene matches: 3. Germline CDR1 reads SNHLY; CDR2 reads FYNNEI. This CDR3 region has 13 residues. Complete variable domain (other parts from reference TRBV2 and TRBJ2-5): EPEVTQTPSHQVTQMGQEVILRCVPISNHLYFYWYRQILGQKVEFLVSFYNNEISEKSEIFDDQFSVERPDGSNFTLKIRSTKLEDSAMYFCASRLAGPETQYFGPGTRLLVL.

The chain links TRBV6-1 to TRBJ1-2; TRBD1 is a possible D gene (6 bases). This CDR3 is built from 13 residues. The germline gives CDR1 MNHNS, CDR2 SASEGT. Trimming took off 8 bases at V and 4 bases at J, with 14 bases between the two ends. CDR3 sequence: CASRRDRIYGYTF. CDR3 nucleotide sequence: TGTGCCAGCCGAAGAGACAGGATCTATGGCTACACCTTC.

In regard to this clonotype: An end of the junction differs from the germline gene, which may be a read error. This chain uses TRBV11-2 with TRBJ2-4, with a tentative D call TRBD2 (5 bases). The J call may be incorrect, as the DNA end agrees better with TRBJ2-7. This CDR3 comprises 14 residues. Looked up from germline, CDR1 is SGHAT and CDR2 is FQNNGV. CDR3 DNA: TGTGTCAGCAGCTTAGGGAGCTACTTATACGAGCAGTACTTC. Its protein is CVSSLGSYLYEQYF.

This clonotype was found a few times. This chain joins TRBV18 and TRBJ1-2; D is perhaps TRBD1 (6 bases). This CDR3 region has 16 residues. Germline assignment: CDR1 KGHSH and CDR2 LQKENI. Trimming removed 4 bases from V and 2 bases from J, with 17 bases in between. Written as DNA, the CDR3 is TGTGCCAGCTCACACGACAGGCCGAATGTGAACTATGGCTACACCTTC. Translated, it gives CASSHDRPNVNYGYTF.

The CDR3 loop is CASSLWGSGEKLFF. The CDR3 DNA sequence: TGTGCCAGCAGCTTATGGGGATCGGGTGAAAAACTGTTTTTT. The V and J genes are TRBV7-2 and TRBJ1-4; D is uncertain. The CDR3 sequence is 14 residues long. CDR1 and CDR2 (germline): SGHTA, FQGNSA. Trimming pared 2 bases from V and 7 bases from J, leaving 11 bases between. The whole variable domain, filled in from reference TRBV7-2 and TRBJ1-4, reads GAGVSQSPSNKVTEKGKDVELRCDPISGHTALYWYRQSLGQGLEFLIYFQGNSAPDKSGLPSDRFSAERTGGSVSTLTIQRTQQEDSAVYLCASSLWGSGEKLFFGSGTQLSVL.

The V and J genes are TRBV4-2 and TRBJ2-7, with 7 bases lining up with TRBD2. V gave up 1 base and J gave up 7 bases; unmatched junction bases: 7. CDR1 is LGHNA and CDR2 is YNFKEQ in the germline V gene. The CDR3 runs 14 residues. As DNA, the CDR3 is TGTGCCAGCAGCCAAGTTCCGCCCGGGGGGGAGCAGTACTTC. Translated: CASSQVPPGGEQYF.

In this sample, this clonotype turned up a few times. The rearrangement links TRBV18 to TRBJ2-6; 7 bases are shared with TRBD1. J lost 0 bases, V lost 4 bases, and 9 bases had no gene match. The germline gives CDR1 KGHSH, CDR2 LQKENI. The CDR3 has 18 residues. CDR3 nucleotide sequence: TGTGCCAGCTCACAACGACAGGGATCGCCCTCTGGGGCCAACGTCCTGACTTTC. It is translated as CASSQRQGSPSGANVLTF.

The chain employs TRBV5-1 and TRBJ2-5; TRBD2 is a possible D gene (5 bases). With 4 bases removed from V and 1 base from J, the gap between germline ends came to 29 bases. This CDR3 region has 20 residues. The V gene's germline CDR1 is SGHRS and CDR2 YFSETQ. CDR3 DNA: TGCGCCAGCAGCCCGATCTACAGCGGACGACTGGCTAATTCCCAAGAGACCCAGTACTTC. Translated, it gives CASSPIYSGRLANSQETQYF.

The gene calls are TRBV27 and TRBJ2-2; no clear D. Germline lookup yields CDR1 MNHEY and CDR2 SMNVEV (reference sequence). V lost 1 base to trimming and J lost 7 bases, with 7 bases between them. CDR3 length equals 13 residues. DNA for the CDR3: TGTGCCAGCAGTTTATATGTTTTCGGGGAGCTGTTTTTT. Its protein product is CASSLYVFGELFF.

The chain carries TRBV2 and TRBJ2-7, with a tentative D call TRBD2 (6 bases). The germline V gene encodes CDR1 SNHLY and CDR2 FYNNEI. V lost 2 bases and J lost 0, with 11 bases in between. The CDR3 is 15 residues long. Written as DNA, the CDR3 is TGTGCCAGCAGTGAAATCCGGGAGCACTCCTACGAGCAGTACTTC. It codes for CASSEIREHSYEQYF.

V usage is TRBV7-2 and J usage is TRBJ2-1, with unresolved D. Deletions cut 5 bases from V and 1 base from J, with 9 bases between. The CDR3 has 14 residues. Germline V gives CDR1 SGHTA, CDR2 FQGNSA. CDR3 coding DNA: TGTGCCAGCAGCGAACGCATGTCCTACAATGAGCAGTTCTTC. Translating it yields CASSERMSYNEQFF. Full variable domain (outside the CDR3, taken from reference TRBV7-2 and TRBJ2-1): GAGVSQSPSNKVTEKGKDVELRCDPISGHTALYWYRQSLGQGLEFLIYFQGNSAPDKSGLPSDRFSAERTGGSVSTLTIQRTQQEDSAVYLCASSERMSYNEQFFGPGTRLTVL.

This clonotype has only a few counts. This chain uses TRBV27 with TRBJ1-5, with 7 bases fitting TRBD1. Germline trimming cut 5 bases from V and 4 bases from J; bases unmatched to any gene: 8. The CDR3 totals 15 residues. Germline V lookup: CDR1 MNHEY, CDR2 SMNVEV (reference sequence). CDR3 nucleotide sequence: TGTGCCAGCAGTCCAGGGGGGGTTGGTAATCAGCCCCAGCATTTT. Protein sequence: CASSPGGVGNQPQHF.

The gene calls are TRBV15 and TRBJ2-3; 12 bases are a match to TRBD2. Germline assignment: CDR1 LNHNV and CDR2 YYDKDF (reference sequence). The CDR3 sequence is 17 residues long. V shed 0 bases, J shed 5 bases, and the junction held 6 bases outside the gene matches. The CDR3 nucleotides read TGTGCCACCAGCAGAGATGGGCTAGCGGGAGGGCGAGATACGCAGTATTTT. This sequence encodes CATSRDGLAGGRDTQYF.

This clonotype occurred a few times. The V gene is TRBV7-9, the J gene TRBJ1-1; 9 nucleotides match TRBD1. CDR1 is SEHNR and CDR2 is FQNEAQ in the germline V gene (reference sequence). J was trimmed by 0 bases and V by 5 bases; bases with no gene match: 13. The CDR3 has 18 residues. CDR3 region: CASSTYPGQGILNTEAFF. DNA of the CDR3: TGTGCCAGCAGCACGTATCCGGGACAGGGAATACTGAACACTGAAGCTTTCTTT.

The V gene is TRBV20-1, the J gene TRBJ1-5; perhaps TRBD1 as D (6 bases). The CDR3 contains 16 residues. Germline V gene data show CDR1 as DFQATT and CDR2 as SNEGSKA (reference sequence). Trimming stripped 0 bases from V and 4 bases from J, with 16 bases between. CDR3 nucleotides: TGCAGTGCTAGAGATTCTCGGACAGATTATAATCAGCCCCAGCATTTT. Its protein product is CSARDSRTDYNQPQHF.

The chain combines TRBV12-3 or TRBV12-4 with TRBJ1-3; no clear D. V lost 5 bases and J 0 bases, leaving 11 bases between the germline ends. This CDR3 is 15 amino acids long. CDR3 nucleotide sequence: TGTGCCAGCAGTGGAGGGTGGGCCTCTGGAAACACCATATATTTT. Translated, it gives CASSGGWASGNTIYF.

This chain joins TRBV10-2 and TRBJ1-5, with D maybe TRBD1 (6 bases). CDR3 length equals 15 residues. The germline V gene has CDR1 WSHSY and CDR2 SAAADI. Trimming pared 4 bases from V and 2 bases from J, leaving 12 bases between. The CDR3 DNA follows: TGCGCCAGCAGTGTAGCCAGGGGAGGCAATCAGCCCCAGCATTTT. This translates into CASSVARGGNQPQHF.

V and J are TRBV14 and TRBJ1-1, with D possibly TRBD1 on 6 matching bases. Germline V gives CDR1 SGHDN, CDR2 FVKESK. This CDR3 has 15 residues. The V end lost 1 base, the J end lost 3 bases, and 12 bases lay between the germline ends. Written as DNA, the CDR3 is TGTGCCAGCAGCCAAGTCGGGGGCAGGGACACTGAAGCTTTCTTT. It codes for CASSQVGGRDTEAFF.

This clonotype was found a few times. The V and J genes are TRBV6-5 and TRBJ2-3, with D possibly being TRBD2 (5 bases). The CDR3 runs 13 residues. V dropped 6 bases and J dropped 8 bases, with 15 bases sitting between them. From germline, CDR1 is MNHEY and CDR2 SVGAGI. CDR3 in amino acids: CASRYDGRGTQYF. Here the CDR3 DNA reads TGTGCCAGCAGGTACGACGGCCGGGGTACGCAGTATTTT.

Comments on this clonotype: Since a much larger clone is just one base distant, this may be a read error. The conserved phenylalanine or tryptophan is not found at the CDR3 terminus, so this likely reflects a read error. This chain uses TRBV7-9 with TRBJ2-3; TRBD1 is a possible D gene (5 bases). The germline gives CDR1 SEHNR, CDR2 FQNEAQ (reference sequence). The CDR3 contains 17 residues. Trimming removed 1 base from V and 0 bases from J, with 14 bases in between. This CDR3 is CASSLVGQTASTDTQYL. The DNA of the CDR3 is TGTGCCAGCAGCTTAGTGGGCCAGACAGCAAGCACAGATACGCAGTATTTA.

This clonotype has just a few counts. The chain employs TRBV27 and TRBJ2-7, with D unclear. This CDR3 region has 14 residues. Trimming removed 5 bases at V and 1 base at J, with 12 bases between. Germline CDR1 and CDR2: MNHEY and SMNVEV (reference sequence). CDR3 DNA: TGTGCCAGCAGTCCCCGACCGGGTTCCTACGAGCAGTACTTC. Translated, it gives CASSPRPGSYEQYF.

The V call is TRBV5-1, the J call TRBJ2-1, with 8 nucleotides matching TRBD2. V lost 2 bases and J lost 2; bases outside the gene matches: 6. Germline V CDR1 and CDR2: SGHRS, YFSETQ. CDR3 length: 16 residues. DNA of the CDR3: TGCGCCAGCAGCTTTGGACTAGCAGCGACCTACAATGAGCAGTTCTTC. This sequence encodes CASSFGLAATYNEQFF.

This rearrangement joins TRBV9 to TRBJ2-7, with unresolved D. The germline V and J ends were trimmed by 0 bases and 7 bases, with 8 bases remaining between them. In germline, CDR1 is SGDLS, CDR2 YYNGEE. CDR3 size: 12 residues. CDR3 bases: TGTGCCAGCAGCGTAGAGGTCAATGAGCAGTACTTC. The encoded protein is CASSVEVNEQYF.

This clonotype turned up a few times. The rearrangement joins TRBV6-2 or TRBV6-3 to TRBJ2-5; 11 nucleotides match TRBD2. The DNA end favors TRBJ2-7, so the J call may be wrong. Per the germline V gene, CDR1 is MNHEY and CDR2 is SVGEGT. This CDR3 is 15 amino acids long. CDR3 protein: CASCPSGLAVHEQYF. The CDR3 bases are TGTGCCAGCTGCCCATCGGGACTAGCGGTCCACGAGCAGTACTTC.

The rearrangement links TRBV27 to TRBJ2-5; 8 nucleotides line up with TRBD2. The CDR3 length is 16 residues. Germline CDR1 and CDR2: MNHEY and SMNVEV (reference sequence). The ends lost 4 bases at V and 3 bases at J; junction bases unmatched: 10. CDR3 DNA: TGTGCCAGCAGTTCGAACATAGCGGGGTTCAAAGAGACCCAGTACTTC. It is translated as CASSSNIAGFKETQYF.